The 27 T cell receptor beta chains below all came from one sample that was sequenced in a study of blood T cells in healthy people across ages. Sample-barcoded 5' priming and a J-beta primer mix drove a second PCR of roughly 7 to 11 cycles. Using its own MiXCR run on the 5' RACE reads, TCRdb lists one record per CDR3 protein. The sample carries 1,500,000 or so distinct CDR3 sequences, approximately 43% recorded once. Sequenced: blood. These receptors came from a woman aged 18-29 years in good health.

This rearrangement joins TRBV12-3 or TRBV12-4 to TRBJ2-5, with unresolved D. TRBJ2-7 explains the end of the DNA better; the J call may be wrong. The CDR3 consists of 14 residues. The CDR3 protein is CASSFRPGTDEQYF. In DNA, the CDR3 is TGTGCCAGCAGTTTCCGTCCAGGTACCGACGAGCAGTACTTC.

This clonotype appeared once. V and J are TRBV11-2 and TRBJ1-1; D might be TRBD1 (6 bases). Trimming removed 1 base at V and 4 bases at J, with 19 bases between. The CDR3 contains 17 residues. The germline CDR1 and CDR2 sequences are SGHAT and FQNNGV. Here the CDR3 reads CASSLVRGLQGITEAFF. CDR3 bases: TGTGCCAGCAGCTTAGTTAGGGGGTTACAGGGTATCACTGAAGCTTTCTTT.

The genes are TRBV7-9 and TRBJ1-1; D is uncertain. The CDR3 sequence is 15 residues long. Germline loops: CDR1 SEHNR, CDR2 FQNEAQ (reference sequence). The ends were cut back, 2 bases at V and 1 base at J, with 11 bases in the middle. The CDR3 is CASSLQVGSNTEAFF. The CDR3 DNA sequence: TGTGCCAGCAGCTTACAAGTGGGGTCGAACACTGAAGCTTTCTTT. The whole variable domain, filled in from reference TRBV7-9 and TRBJ1-1, reads DTGVSQNPRHKITKRGQNVTFRCDPISEHNRLYWYRQTLGQGPEFLTYFQNEAQLEKSRLLSDRFSAERPKGSFSTLEIQRTEQGDSAMYLCASSLQVGSNTEAFFGQGTRLTVV.

The CDR3 region has the DNA TGTGCCAGCCGGAGGGCAGGGGGCGCAGATACGCAGTATTTT. Translation gives CASRRAGGADTQYF. V is TRBV5-6 and J is TRBJ2-3; 8 bases agree with TRBD1. The V segment lost 7 bases and the J segment 4 bases; nucleotides outside the gene matches: 8. This CDR3 has 14 residues. Germline CDR1 SGHDT, CDR2 YYEEEE.

This clonotype was seen only a few times. The chain has TRBV20-1 and TRBJ2-2; TRBD1 matches at 7 bases. The ends lost 4 bases at V and 0 bases at J; junction bases unmatched: 2. Looked up from germline, CDR1 is DFQATT and CDR2 is SNEGSKA (reference sequence). The CDR3 extends over 14 amino acids. This CDR3 is CSATGTANTGELFF. Here the CDR3 DNA reads TGCAGTGCTACAGGGACAGCGAACACCGGGGAGCTGTTTTTT.

This chain links TRBV5-1 with TRBJ2-2; D is unresolved. In germline, CDR1 is SGHRS, CDR2 YFSETQ. This CDR3 has 11 amino acids. Trimming took 6 bases from V and 16 from J, leaving 16 bases between them. The CDR3 region has the DNA TGCGCCAGCAACCTGGTGCTCGTCGGGTTTTTT. Translating gives CASNLVLVGFF.

This clonotype was seen more than once but under ten times. This chain uses TRBV2 with TRBJ2-7; 14 bases line up with TRBD2. This CDR3 comprises 15 residues. The ends lost 6 bases at V and 7 bases at J; junction bases unmatched: 8. Germline lookup yields CDR1 SNHLY and CDR2 FYNNEI. The CDR3 is CASRGGTSGGHEQYF. The DNA for the CDR3 is TGTGCCAGCAGAGGGGGGACTAGCGGGGGTCATGAGCAGTACTTC.

The V gene is TRBV4-3, the J gene TRBJ1-1, with D possibly matching TRBD1 (5 bases). The V and J ends lost 0 bases and 10 bases respectively, with 12 bases between them. Per the germline V gene, CDR1 is LGHNA and CDR2 is YSLEER. The CDR3 extends over 13 amino acids. CDR3 in DNA: TGCGCCAGCAGCCAAGATCCCAGGGCTGGAGCTTTCTTT. Translated: CASSQDPRAGAFF.

This clonotype was recorded only once. V gene TRBV18 combines with J gene TRBJ1-4; 9 bases align to TRBD1. The CDR3 totals 15 residues. Per germline, CDR1 KGHSH and CDR2 LQKENI. After removal of 1 base from V and 5 bases from J, the junction contained 2 bases not matched to a gene. The CDR3 loop is CASSPLGTGNEKLFF. The CDR3 coding sequence is TGTGCCAGCTCACCACTGGGGACAGGGAATGAAAAACTGTTTTTT. Combining the CDR3 with reference TRBV18 and TRBJ1-4 gives the whole variable domain NAGVMQNPRHLVRRRGQEARLRCSPMKGHSHVYWYRQLPEEGLKFMVYLQKENIIDESGMPKERFSAEFPKEGPSILRIQQVVRGDSAAYFCASSPLGTGNEKLFFGSGTQLSVL.

V usage is TRBV6-5 and J usage is TRBJ1-1; D is undetermined. V was cut by 0 bases and J by 5 bases, with 7 bases left in between. In germline, CDR1 is MNHEY, CDR2 SVGAGI. This CDR3 comprises 13 residues. The CDR3 DNA reads TGTGCCAGCAGTTACTCTCGGGCGACTGAAGCTTTCTTT. Protein product: CASSYSRATEAFF.

The sample holds a few counts of this clonotype. The chain links TRBV9 to TRBJ2-1, with a weak D call TRBD1 (6 bases). Germline assignment: CDR1 SGDLS and CDR2 YYNGEE. This CDR3 contains 15 residues. V dropped 1 base and J dropped 1 base, with 9 bases sitting between them. CDR3 sequence (DNA): TGTGCCAGCAGCGTAACAGGGCTTTCCTACAATGAGCAGTTCTTC. Translated, it gives CASSVTGLSYNEQFF.

In this sample, this clonotype turned up a few times. This chain joins TRBV20-1 and TRBJ1-5, with D uncertain. Between the trimmed V and J ends, which lost 0 bases and 3 bases, there was a span of 12 bases. Germline V gives CDR1 DFQATT, CDR2 SNEGSKA (reference sequence). This CDR3 spans 15 amino acids. The CDR3 region has the DNA TGCAGTGCTAGAGAGGGAGGTTCCCTCAATCAGCCCCAGCATTTT. This translates into CSAREGGSLNQPQHF.

V gene TRBV7-9 combines with J gene TRBJ2-5; 10 nucleotides align to TRBD2. TRBJ2-7 matches the DNA end more closely, so the J call is doubtful. CDR1 and CDR2 (germline): SEHNR, FQNEAQ (reference sequence). There are 17 residues in the CDR3. The CDR3 loop reads CASSSTGLATTGYEQYF. In DNA form, the CDR3 reads TGTGCCAGCAGCTCGACGGGACTAGCGACGACGGGGTACGAGCAGTACTTC.

This rearrangement joins TRBV28 to TRBJ2-5, with TRBD2 matching over 8 bases. Losses at the gene ends were 10 bases for V and 5 bases for J; bases not matched to a gene: 15. The CDR3 extends over 15 amino acids. In germline, CDR1 is MDHEN, CDR2 SYDVKM. In DNA form, the CDR3 reads TGTGCCACCACGGAAGCGGGAGCTGGAGGGGAGACCCAGTACTTC. Translated, it gives CATTEAGAGGETQYF.

The gene calls are TRBV29-1 and TRBJ2-1, with TRBD1 matching 10 bases. Per the germline V gene, CDR1 is SQVTM and CDR2 is ANQGSEA. The CDR3 runs 17 residues. After removal of 6 bases from V and 5 bases from J, the junction contained 16 bases not matched to a gene. The CDR3 loop reads CSVDDRGRGFPDNEQFF. CDR3 nucleotides: TGCAGCGTGGATGACAGGGGGCGAGGCTTCCCGGACAATGAGCAGTTCTTC.

There are a few counts of this clonotype. The chain employs TRBV20-1 and TRBJ2-1; 8 positions match TRBD2. The trim removed 6 bases at V and 7 bases at J, leaving 5 bases unmatched. This CDR3 has 12 residues. Per the germline V gene, CDR1 is DFQATT and CDR2 is SNEGSKA (reference sequence). The CDR3, as DNA: TGCAGTGCCCCCACTAGCGGTAATGAGCAGTTCTTC. Translated, it gives CSAPTSGNEQFF.

This clonotype was found a few times. The chain joins TRBV20-1 to TRBJ2-7; D is ambiguous. Trimming removed 3 bases at V and 0 bases at J, with 12 bases between. The CDR3 has 14 amino acids. Per the germline V gene, CDR1 is DFQATT and CDR2 is SNEGSKA (reference sequence). CDR3 nucleotides: TGCAGTGCTAGGGAAGACTGGGGCTCCTACGAGCAGTACTTC. Amino acid sequence: CSAREDWGSYEQYF.

The chain employs TRBV4-2 and TRBJ2-1; 14 bases match TRBD2. The DNA matches TRBJ2-7 better at its end, which makes the J call doubtful. Germline V gene sequence: CDR1 LGHNA, CDR2 YNFKEQ. CDR3 size: 19 residues. This chain's CDR3 is CASSQERLAGGPSYNEQYF. The CDR3 DNA follows: TGTGCCAGCAGCCAAGAGCGACTAGCGGGAGGGCCCTCCTACAATGAGCAGTACTTC.

This clonotype was recorded a few times. This chain links TRBV4-3 with TRBJ2-7; weak D call: TRBD2 (5 bases). CDR3 length: 15 residues. Germline lookup yields CDR1 LGHNA and CDR2 YSLEER. Trimming took off 4 bases at V and 0 bases at J, with 13 bases between the two ends. CDR3 residues: CASSRERLSSYEQYF. CDR3 sequence (DNA): TGCGCCAGCAGCCGGGAGAGACTAAGCTCCTACGAGCAGTACTTC.

The CDR3 sequence: CASSLVATYNEQFF. In DNA, the CDR3 is TGCGCCAGCAGCTTGGTAGCGACCTACAATGAGCAGTTCTTC. This sequence joins TRBV5-1 and TRBJ2-1, with D tentatively TRBD2 (5 bases). Germline CDR1 reads SGHRS; CDR2 reads YFSETQ. The CDR3 runs 14 residues. Trimming removed 0 bases at V and 2 bases at J, with 6 bases between.

This clonotype was observed a few times. A junction boundary mismatches the germline segment, possibly from a read error. The V and J genes are TRBV5-1 and TRBJ1-1, with TRBD1 matching over 9 bases. Germline lookup yields CDR1 SGHRS and CDR2 YFSETQ. The length of the CDR3 is 15 residues. The CDR3 protein is CASSWGTGRNTEAFF. The DNA for the CDR3 is TGTGCCAGCAGCTGGGGGACAGGGAGGAACACTGAAGCTTTCTTT.

The genes are TRBV20-1 and TRBJ2-2; 9 nucleotides match TRBD1. J gave up 6 bases and V 1 base, and 12 bases lay outside the gene matches. The length of the CDR3 is 17 residues. Per germline, CDR1 DFQATT and CDR2 SNEGSKA (reference sequence). The CDR3 DNA follows: TGCAGTGCTAGAGCCCGGGACAGGGCCCTGGGACCCGGGGAGCTGTTTTTT. It specifies CSARARDRALGPGELFF.

In nucleotides, the CDR3 is TGCAGTGCTAGAGATCACCCTAGCGGGAGTTATTCGCGGAGTGAGCAGTTCTTC. The encoded protein is CSARDHPSGSYSRSEQFF. V is TRBV20-1 and J is TRBJ2-1; 10 positions match TRBD2. CDR1 is DFQATT, CDR2 SNEGSKA, per germline (reference sequence). After removal of 0 bases from V and 9 bases from J, the junction contained 17 bases not matched to a gene. The CDR3 extends over 18 amino acids.

V is TRBV20-1 and J is TRBJ2-1, with 12 bases matching TRBD1. The germline gives CDR1 DFQATT, CDR2 SNEGSKA (reference sequence). The CDR3 extends over 16 amino acids. Here the CDR3 DNA reads TGCAGCGTACCCCCGACGACGGGACAGGGGGCTAATGAGCAGTTCTTC. Translation: CSVPPTTGQGANEQFF.

The genes are TRBV12-3 or TRBV12-4 and TRBJ2-1; 8 bases line up with TRBD1. The CDR3 loop spans 15 amino acids. With 6 bases clipped from V and 6 bases from J, the junction kept 10 bases outside the gene matches. Here the CDR3 reads CASSLQGAHGNEQFF. DNA of the CDR3: TGTGCCAGCAGCCTGCAGGGGGCCCACGGCAATGAGCAGTTCTTC.

This CDR3 is CASSSDGSSGNTIYF. The DNA for the CDR3 is TGTGCCAGCAGTTCCGACGGCAGCTCTGGAAACACCATATATTTT. The chain links TRBV7-2 to TRBJ1-3; D gene ambiguous. Germline CDR1 is SGHTA and CDR2 is FQGNSA. V was trimmed by 6 bases and J by 0 bases, leaving 12 bases between them. The CDR3 is 15 residues long.

The genes are TRBV4-3 and TRBJ2-3, with TRBD1 identical over 8 bases. V lost 4 bases to trimming and J lost 4 bases; unmatched junction nucleotides: 7. Germline V gives CDR1 LGHNA, CDR2 YSLEER. The CDR3 totals 15 residues. The CDR3 is CASSLWTGLSDTQYF. In DNA form, the CDR3 reads TGCGCCAGCAGCCTTTGGACAGGGCTCTCAGATACGCAGTATTTT.